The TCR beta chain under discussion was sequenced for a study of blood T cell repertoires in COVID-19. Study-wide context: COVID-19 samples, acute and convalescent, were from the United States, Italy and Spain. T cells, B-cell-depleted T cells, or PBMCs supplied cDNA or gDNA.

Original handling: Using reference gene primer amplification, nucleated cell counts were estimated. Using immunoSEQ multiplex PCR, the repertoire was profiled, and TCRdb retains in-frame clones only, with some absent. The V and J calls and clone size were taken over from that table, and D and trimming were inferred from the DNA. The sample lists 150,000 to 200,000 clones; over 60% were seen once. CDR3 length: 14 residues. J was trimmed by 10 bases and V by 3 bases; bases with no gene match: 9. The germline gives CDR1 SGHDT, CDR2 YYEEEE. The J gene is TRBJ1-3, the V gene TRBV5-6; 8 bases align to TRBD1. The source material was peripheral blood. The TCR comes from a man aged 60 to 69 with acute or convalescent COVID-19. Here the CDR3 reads CASSSLDRVVTIYF. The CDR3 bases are TGTGCCAGCAGCTCTCTGGACAGGGTAGTTACCATATATTTT.